This T cell receptor (beta chain) was obtained from a study of cytomegalovirus exposure and HLA in healthy donors. Study results and limitations: Reportedly, cytomegalovirus status was diagnosed with high sensitivity and specificity. Cytomegalovirus association was assigned to approximately 160 TCR beta chains.

PCR used 60 Vbeta primers and 13 Jbeta primers. Authors' processing steps: The authors later counted 75 million to 90 million unique TCR beta chains, roughly 10 million of them shared. Profiling relied on immunoSEQ multiplex PCR, and the TCRdb table lists in-frame clones only, not all of them. V, J and clone size are those of that table, while D and trimming were read from the DNA. Of about 44,000 clones in the sample, roughly 90% were seen once. The germline CDR1 and CDR2 sequences are PRHDT and FYEKMQ (reference sequence). This CDR3 has 16 residues. On this clone: What it binds is unknown.

This chain links TRBV13 with TRBJ2-5; 10 positions agree with TRBD2. Gene TRBJ2-7 matches the end of the DNA better, so the J call may be wrong. The material sequenced was PBMCs. This sequence was found in a woman between 35 and 50 years old in good health and CMV-seropositive. DNA of the CDR3: TGTGCCAGCAGCTTAGCGTCTAGCGGGAGCTCCTACGAGCAGTACTTC. Translating it yields CASSLASSGSSYEQYF.